This T cell receptor beta chain comes out of a study of T cell repertoires in cytomegalovirus infection. Study-wide results and caveats: Cumulative public TCR beta family frequency identified CMV carriers with the relevant HLA. The study found HLA-C-restricted CMV-specific TCR beta clonotypes dominating the ex vivo response.

Each CDR3 protein is one row after TCRdb ran MiXCR on the reads. The repertoire includes roughly 110,000 distinct CDR3 sequences, about a tenth of them detected once, and around a third sits in the top ten. This clonotype was found a few times. The antigen remains unidentified. Germline loops: CDR1 LGHNA, CDR2 YSLEER. Trimming at V came to 1 base and at J to 3 bases, leaving 5 bases not matched to a gene. The CDR3 sequence is 16 residues long. The chain carries TRBV4-3 and TRBJ2-7, with TRBD1 matching over 11 bases. This TCR was recovered from a human donor in good health (CMV status not recorded). Some clones in this sample may be carry-over from other donors' samples. The sample consisted of PBMCs, sequenced either directly or after in vitro stimulation (not recorded which). For the CDR3, the DNA is TGCGCCAGCAGCCAAGTATTCGGGACAGGGGGCTACGAGCAGTACTTC. Translation: CASSQVFGTGGYEQYF.